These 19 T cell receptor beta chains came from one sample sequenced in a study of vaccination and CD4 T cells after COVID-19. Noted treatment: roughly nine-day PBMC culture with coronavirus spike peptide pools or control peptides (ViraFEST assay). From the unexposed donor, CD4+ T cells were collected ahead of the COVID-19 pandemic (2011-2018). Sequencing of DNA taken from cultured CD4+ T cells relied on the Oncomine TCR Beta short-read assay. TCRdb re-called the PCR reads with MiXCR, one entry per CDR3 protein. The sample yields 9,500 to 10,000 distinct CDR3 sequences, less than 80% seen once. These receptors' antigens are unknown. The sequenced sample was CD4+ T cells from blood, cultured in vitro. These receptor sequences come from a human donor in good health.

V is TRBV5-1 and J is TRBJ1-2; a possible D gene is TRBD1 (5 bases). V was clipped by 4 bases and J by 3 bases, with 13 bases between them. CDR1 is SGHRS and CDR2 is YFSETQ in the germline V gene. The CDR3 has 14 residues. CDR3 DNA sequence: TGCGCCAGCAGCCGCTCGGGGGGAGACTATGGCTACACCTTC. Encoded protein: CASSRSGGDYGYTF.

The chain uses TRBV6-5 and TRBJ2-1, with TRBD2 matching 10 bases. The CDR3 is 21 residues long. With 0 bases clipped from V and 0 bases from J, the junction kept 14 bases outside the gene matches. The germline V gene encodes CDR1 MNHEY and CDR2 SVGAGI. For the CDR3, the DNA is TGTGCCAGCAGTTACTCGAATCTAGCGGGAGTAGGAGGAAGCTCCTACAATGAGCAGTTCTTC. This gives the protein CASSYSNLAGVGGSSYNEQFF.

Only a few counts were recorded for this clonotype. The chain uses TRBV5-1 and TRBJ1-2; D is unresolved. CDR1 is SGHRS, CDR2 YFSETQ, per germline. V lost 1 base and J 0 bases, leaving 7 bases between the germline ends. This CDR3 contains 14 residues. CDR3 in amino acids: CASSLTDANYGYTF. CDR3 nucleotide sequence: TGCGCCAGCAGCTTGACAGATGCTAACTATGGCTACACCTTC.

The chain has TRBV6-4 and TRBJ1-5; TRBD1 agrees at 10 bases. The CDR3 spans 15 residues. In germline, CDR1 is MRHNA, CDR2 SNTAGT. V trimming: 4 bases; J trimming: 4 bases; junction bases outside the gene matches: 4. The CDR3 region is CASSVGTGENQPQHF. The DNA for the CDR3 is TGTGCCAGCAGTGTGGGGACAGGGGAAAATCAGCCCCAGCATTTT.

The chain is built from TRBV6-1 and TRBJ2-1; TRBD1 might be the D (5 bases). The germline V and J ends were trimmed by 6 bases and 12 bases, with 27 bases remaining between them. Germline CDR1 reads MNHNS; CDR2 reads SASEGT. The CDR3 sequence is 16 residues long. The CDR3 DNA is TGTGCCAGCAGCCCCACCTCAGGGTATTCCAAGGGAAGGCAGTTCTTC. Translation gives CASSPTSGYSKGRQFF.

CDR3 in amino acids: CATSDLPPDSYRNYGYTF. The CDR3 bases are TGTGCCACCAGTGATTTACCCCCCGACAGTTACCGAAACTATGGCTACACCTTC. The V call is TRBV24-1, the J call TRBJ1-2; D might be TRBD1 (5 bases). Germline V gives CDR1 KGHDR, CDR2 SFDVKD. The CDR3 totals 18 residues. Trimming pared 1 base from V and 2 bases from J, leaving 19 bases between.

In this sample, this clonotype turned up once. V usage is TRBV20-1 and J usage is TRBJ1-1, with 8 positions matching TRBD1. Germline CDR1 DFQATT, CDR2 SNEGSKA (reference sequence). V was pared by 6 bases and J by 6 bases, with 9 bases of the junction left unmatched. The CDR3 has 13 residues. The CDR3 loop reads CSAHLTGGAEAFF. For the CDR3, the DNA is TGCAGTGCCCACCTAACAGGGGGGGCTGAAGCTTTCTTT.

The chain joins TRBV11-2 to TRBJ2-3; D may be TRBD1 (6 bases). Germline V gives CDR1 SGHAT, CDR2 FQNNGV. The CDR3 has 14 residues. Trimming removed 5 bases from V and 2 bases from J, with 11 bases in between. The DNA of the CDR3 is TGTGCCAGCAGCCCCAGACAGGTCACAGATACGCAGTATTTT. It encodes CASSPRQVTDTQYF.

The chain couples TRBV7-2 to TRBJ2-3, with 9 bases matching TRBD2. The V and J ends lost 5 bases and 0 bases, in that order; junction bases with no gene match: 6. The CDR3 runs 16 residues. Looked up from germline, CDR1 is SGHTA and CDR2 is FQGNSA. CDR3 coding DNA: TGTGCCAGCAGCCGAAGAAGCGGGGGGAGCACAGATACGCAGTATTTT. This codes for CASSRRSGGSTDTQYF.

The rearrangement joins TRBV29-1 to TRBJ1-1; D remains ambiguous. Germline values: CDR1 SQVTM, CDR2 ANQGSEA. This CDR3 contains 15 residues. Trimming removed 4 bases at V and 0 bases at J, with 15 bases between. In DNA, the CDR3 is TGCAGCGTTGTATCCCAGAATCCCATGAACACTGAAGCTTTCTTT. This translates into CSVVSQNPMNTEAFF.

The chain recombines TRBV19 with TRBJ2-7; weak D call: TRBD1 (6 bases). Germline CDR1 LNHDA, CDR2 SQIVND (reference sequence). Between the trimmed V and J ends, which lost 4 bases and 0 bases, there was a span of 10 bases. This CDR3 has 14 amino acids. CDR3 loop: CASSRGQNSYEQYF. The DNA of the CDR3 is TGTGCCAGTAGTAGGGGACAAAACTCCTACGAGCAGTACTTC.

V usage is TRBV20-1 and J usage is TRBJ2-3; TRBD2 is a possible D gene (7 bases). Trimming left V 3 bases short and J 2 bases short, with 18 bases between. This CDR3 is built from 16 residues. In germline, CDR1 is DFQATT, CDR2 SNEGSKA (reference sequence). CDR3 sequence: CSARPPGRGPTDTQYF. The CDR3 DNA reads TGCAGTGCTAGGCCCCCAGGGCGGGGGCCCACAGATACGCAGTATTTT.

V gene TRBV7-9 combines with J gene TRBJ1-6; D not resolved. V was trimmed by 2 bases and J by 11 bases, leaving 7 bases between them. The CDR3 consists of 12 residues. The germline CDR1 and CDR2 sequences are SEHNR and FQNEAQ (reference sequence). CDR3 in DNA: TGTGCCAGCAGCTTACCCGGGGCACCCCTCCACTTT. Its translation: CASSLPGAPLHF.

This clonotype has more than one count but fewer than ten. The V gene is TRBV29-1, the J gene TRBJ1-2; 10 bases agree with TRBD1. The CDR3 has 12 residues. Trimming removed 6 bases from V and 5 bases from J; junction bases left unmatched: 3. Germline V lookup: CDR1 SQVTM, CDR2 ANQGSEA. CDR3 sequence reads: CSVGGQGYGYTF. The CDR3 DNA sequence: TGCAGCGTCGGGGGACAGGGGTATGGCTACACCTTC.

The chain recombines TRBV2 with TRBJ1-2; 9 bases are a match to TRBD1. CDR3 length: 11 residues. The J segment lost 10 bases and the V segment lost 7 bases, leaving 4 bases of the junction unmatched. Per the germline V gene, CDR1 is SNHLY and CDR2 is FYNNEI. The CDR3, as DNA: TGTGCCAGCATTCGGACAGGGGACTACACCTTC. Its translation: CASIRTGDYTF.

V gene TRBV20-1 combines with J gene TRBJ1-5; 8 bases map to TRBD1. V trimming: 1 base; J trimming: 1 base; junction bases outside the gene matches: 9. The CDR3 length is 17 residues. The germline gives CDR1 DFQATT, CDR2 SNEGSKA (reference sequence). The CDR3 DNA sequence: TGCAGTGCTAGAGCTCCAAGACAGGGGAAAAGCAATCAGCCCCAGCATTTT. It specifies CSARAPRQGKSNQPQHF.

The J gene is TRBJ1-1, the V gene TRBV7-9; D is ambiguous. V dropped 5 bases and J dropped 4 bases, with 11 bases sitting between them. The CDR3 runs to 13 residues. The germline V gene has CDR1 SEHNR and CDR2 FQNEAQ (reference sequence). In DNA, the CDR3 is TGTGCCAGCAGCGGCACGTTCGGCACTGAAGCTTTCTTT. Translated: CASSGTFGTEAFF.

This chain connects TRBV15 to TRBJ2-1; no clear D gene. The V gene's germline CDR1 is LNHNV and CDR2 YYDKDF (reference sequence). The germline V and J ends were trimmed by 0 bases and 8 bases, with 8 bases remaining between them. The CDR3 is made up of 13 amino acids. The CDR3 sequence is CATSRERNHEQFF. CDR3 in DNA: TGTGCCACCAGCAGAGAAAGGAACCATGAGCAGTTCTTC. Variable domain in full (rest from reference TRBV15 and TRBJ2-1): DAMVIQNPRYQVTQFGKPVTLSCSQTLNHNVMYWYQQKSSQAPKLLFHYYDKDFNNEADTPDNFQSRRPNTSFCFLDIRSPGLGDTAMYLCATSRERNHEQFFGPGTRLTVL.

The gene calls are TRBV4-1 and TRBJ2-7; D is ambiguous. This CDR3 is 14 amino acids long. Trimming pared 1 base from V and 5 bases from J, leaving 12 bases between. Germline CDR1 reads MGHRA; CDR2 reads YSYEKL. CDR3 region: CASSQGDHRDEQYF. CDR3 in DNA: TGCGCCAGCAGCCAAGGTGACCATAGAGACGAGCAGTACTTC.